The entry that follows covers one T cell receptor beta chain sequence. What it recognizes is unknown. All patients were treatment-naive before thyroid surgery. Trimming took off 5 bases at V and 1 base at J, with 8 bases between the two ends. The germline V gene encodes CDR1 LNHDA and CDR2 SQIVND (reference sequence). CDR3 size: 14 residues. In the study's own analysis: To classify distant metastasis in papillary thyroid cancer, a model was built from CDR3 differences across clinicopathological groups. Using MiXCR, TCRdb re-called clones from the PCR reads. Here the V and J calls rest on TCRdb's processing, not on the authors' analysis. The sample consists of 10,000 to 13,000 clones, over 30% of them appearing once. The sample comes from a study of metastatic and nonmetastatic thyroid tumors. About the research overall: Repertoire comparison spanned blood and tumor or nodule tissue of malignant and benign thyroid patients. General observations from the study: In blood and tumor, TCR beta diversity was reportedly significantly higher in malignant thyroid tumors than in benign nodules.

The chain has TRBV19 and TRBJ2-2, with D unclear. Material: tumor tissue. The sequence was collected from a female donor with papillary thyroid cancer or a benign thyroid nodule (not recorded which). Some clones in this sample may be carry-over from other donors' samples. CDR3 residues: CASSQNMNTGELFF. CDR3 DNA: TGTGCCAGTAGTCAGAATATGAACACCGGGGAGCTGTTTTTT.